The 29 T cell receptor beta chains listed next were all sequenced from one sample in a study of T-cell memory formation after mild COVID-19. TCRdb redid the calling of the 5' RACE reads with MiXCR, one entry per CDR3 protein. The table shows fewer than 350,000 distinct CDR3 sequences, with around a sixth occurring only once. Sequences were obtained from PBMCs or a T cell subset sorted from them (not recorded which). These receptors all stem from a young man who had mild COVID-19 (a few samples of this study predate the infection). Cell type and time point are not known.

This clonotype was counted ten times or more. This rearrangement joins TRBV6-4 to TRBJ2-3; weak D call: TRBD1 (6 bases). V dropped 2 bases and J dropped 1 base, with 13 bases sitting between them. Germline CDR1 MRHNA, CDR2 SNTAGT. The CDR3 spans 16 residues. CDR3 nucleotide sequence: TGTGCCAGCAGTGACAAAACAGGGAGCGGCACAGATACGCAGTATTTT. It codes for CASSDKTGSGTDTQYF.

This clonotype has a count of ten or more. The genes are TRBV5-1 and TRBJ2-2; TRBD1 might be the D (5 bases). Germline lookup yields CDR1 SGHRS and CDR2 YFSETQ. The length of the CDR3 is 15 residues. Trimming left V 5 bases short and J 3 bases short, with 14 bases between. The CDR3 spells CASSSATGDTGELFF. CDR3 nucleotides: TGCGCCAGCAGTTCCGCAACAGGAGACACCGGGGAGCTGTTTTTT.

The chain joins TRBV28 to TRBJ2-5; D ambiguous. V was trimmed by 6 bases and J by 4 bases, leaving 9 bases between them. The CDR3 runs to 12 residues. The germline CDR1 and CDR2 sequences are MDHEN and SYDVKM. CDR3 nucleotide sequence: TGTGCCAGCAGCCGCAGGATAGAGACCCAGTACTTC. It is translated as CASSRRIETQYF.

This clonotype was counted a few times. The chain employs TRBV9 and TRBJ2-3; 10 nucleotides align to TRBD2. The CDR3 length is 17 residues. CDR1 and CDR2 from the germline V gene are SGDLS and YYNGEE. Trimming at V came to 0 bases and at J to 2 bases, leaving 6 bases not matched to a gene. CDR3 sequence (DNA): TGTGCCAGCAGCGTAGCGTCTAGCGGGGGTTCCACAGATACGCAGTATTTT. Protein: CASSVASSGGSTDTQYF.

V and J are TRBV12-3 or TRBV12-4 and TRBJ2-3; tentatively, D is TRBD1 or TRBD2 (5 bases each). The CDR3 is 13 amino acids. V lost 8 bases, J lost 6 bases, and 15 bases lay in between. CDR3 loop: CASGSGATDTQYF. CDR3 nucleotides: TGTGCCAGCGGCTCCGGGGCAACGGATACGCAGTATTTT.

This chain links TRBV9 with TRBJ2-3, with 7 bases identical to TRBD2. This CDR3 has 18 residues. J lost 0 bases, V lost 5 bases, and 15 bases had no gene match. Germline V gives CDR1 SGDLS, CDR2 YYNGEE. The CDR3 is CASRWEVSGLHSTDTQYF. As DNA, the CDR3 is TGTGCCAGCAGATGGGAGGTTAGCGGGCTTCATAGCACAGATACGCAGTATTTT.

This clonotype was observed at least ten times. The gene calls are TRBV10-3 and TRBJ2-1; D is possibly TRBD2 (5 bases). Germline CDR1 and CDR2: ENHRY and SYGVKD. The CDR3 extends over 16 amino acids. Trimming took off 0 bases at V and 1 base at J, with 10 bases between the two ends. The CDR3 nucleotides read TGTGCCATCAGTGAGTCTCCGGGGTGGTCCTACAATGAGCAGTTCTTC. Amino acids: CAISESPGWSYNEQFF.

This clonotype has a handful of counts. The rearrangement joins TRBV5-6 to TRBJ2-3; 9 nucleotides match TRBD1. V dropped 2 bases and J dropped 6; count of bases not matched to a gene: 4. The CDR3 sequence is 14 residues long. From germline, CDR1 is SGHDT and CDR2 YYEEEE. The CDR3 spells CASSFGTGLDTQYF. The DNA for the CDR3 is TGTGCCAGCAGCTTTGGGACAGGGCTTGATACGCAGTATTTT.

In its sample, this clonotype was seen a few times. The chain has TRBV4-1 and TRBJ1-4; D gene ambiguous. Trimming took off 5 bases at V and 6 bases at J, with 13 bases between the two ends. CDR1 is MGHRA and CDR2 is YSYEKL in the germline V gene. This CDR3 has 14 residues. Here the CDR3 reads CASSNLRVDEKLFF. CDR3 sequence (DNA): TGCGCCAGCAGCAATCTTAGGGTCGATGAAAAACTGTTTTTT.

There are many counts of this clonotype. This chain joins TRBV4-3 and TRBJ2-5; 8 positions agree with TRBD1. Trimming took 4 bases from V and 0 from J; bases not matched to a gene: 4. From germline, CDR1 is LGHNA and CDR2 YSLEER. The CDR3 sequence is 15 residues long. The CDR3 here is CASSPTGGNQETQYF. DNA for the CDR3: TGCGCCAGCAGCCCAACAGGGGGTAACCAAGAGACCCAGTACTTC.

This clonotype has only a few counts. The chain links TRBV27 to TRBJ2-5; D may be TRBD1 (5 bases). This CDR3 contains 14 residues. The germline V and J ends were trimmed by 6 bases and 1 base, with 12 bases remaining between them. Germline values: CDR1 MNHEY, CDR2 SMNVEV (reference sequence). This CDR3 is CASRYSRAQETQYF. In DNA form, the CDR3 reads TGTGCCAGCAGATACAGCAGGGCCCAAGAGACCCAGTACTTC.

This sequence joins TRBV7-9 and TRBJ1-2; D unresolved. V shed 8 bases and J shed 7 bases, with 17 bases lying between them. In germline, CDR1 is SEHNR, CDR2 FQNEAQ (reference sequence). The length of the CDR3 is 13 residues. CDR3 loop: CASGSPDGSGYTF. The CDR3 region has the DNA TGTGCCAGCGGTTCCCCGGACGGCTCTGGCTACACCTTC. Based on the CDR3 plus reference TRBV7-9 and TRBJ1-2, the full variable domain is DTGVSQNPRHKITKRGQNVTFRCDPISEHNRLYWYRQTLGQGPEFLTYFQNEAQLEKSRLLSDRFSAERPKGSFSTLEIQRTEQGDSAMYLCASGSPDGSGYTFGSGTRLTVV.

This chain connects TRBV3-1 to TRBJ2-1; D may be TRBD1 or TRBD2 (7 bases each). The germline V and J ends were trimmed by 1 base and 12 bases, with 19 bases remaining between them. The CDR3 covers 15 residues. Germline CDR1 LGHDT, CDR2 YNNKEL (reference sequence). CDR3 nucleotide sequence: TGTGCCAGCAGCCAAGTAACCCAGGGGGGGGTCGGGCAGTTCTTC. It codes for CASSQVTQGGVGQFF.

This chain connects TRBV20-1 to TRBJ2-7, with D possibly TRBD1 on 6 matching bases. Germline CDR1 is DFQATT and CDR2 is SNEGSKA (reference sequence). The CDR3 runs to 12 residues. The CDR3 nucleotides read TGCAGGCCACACAGGGAGCCCTACGAGCAGTACGTC. Its protein is CRPHREPYEQYV.

V gene TRBV6-2 or TRBV6-3 combines with J gene TRBJ2-2; perhaps TRBD1 as D (5 bases). Trimming left V 0 bases short and J 4 bases short, with 6 bases between. The CDR3 is 14 residues long. Germline CDR1 MNHEY, CDR2 SVGEGT. The CDR3 region has the DNA TGTGCCAGCAGTTACTCCAGGGCCACCGGGGAGCTGTTTTTT. This codes for CASSYSRATGELFF.

There are a few counts of this clonotype. This chain links TRBV18 with TRBJ2-1; D uncertain. The germline gives CDR1 KGHSH, CDR2 LQKENI. Trimming removed 3 bases at V and 14 bases at J, with 20 bases between. CDR3 length: 14 amino acids. CDR3 DNA sequence: TGTGCCAGCTCACCGGATTCGTCAGCTCACTTCGAGTTCTTC. The encoded protein is CASSPDSSAHFEFF.

There are a few counts of this clonotype. This chain uses TRBV29-1 with TRBJ1-1, with D hard to call. Germline lookup yields CDR1 SQVTM and CDR2 ANQGSEA. Between the trimmed V and J ends, which lost 4 bases and 4 bases, there was a span of 4 bases. The CDR3 spans 10 residues. The CDR3 spells CSVVLTEAFF. DNA of the CDR3: TGCAGCGTTGTTCTCACTGAAGCTTTCTTT. Full variable domain (remainder filled in from reference TRBV29-1 and TRBJ1-1): SAVISQKPSRDICQRGTSLTIQCQVDSQVTMMFWYRQQPGQSLTLIATANQGSEATYESGFVIDKFPISRPNLTFSTLTVSNMSPEDSSIYLCSVVLTEAFFGQGTRLTVV.

This clonotype was seen at least ten times. The chain joins TRBV25-1 to TRBJ1-3; D ambiguous. CDR3 size: 14 residues. The germline V and J ends were trimmed by 6 bases and 2 bases, with 11 bases remaining between them. Germline CDR1 MGHDK, CDR2 SYGVNS. CDR3: CASSPGHTGNTIYF. Written as DNA, the CDR3 is TGTGCCAGCAGCCCCGGCCATACTGGAAACACCATATATTTT.

The chain links TRBV24-1 to TRBJ2-1; D is unclear. The V gene lost 5 bases and the J gene lost 9 bases, with 13 bases spanning the gap. Per germline, CDR1 KGHDR and CDR2 SFDVKD. The CDR3 contains 13 residues. CDR3: CATSARAGSEQFF. CDR3 nucleotides: TGTGCCACCAGTGCCCGAGCAGGTAGTGAGCAGTTCTTC.

This clonotype was detected only a few times. The chain has TRBV4-1 and TRBJ2-3; 8 bases align to TRBD2. This CDR3 has 18 amino acids. Trimming at V came to 0 bases and at J to 3 bases, leaving 11 bases not matched to a gene. Germline loops: CDR1 MGHRA, CDR2 YSYEKL. This CDR3 reads CASSQDGYQRGRTDTQYF. CDR3 in DNA: TGCGCCAGCAGCCAAGATGGTTACCAGCGGGGGAGAACAGATACGCAGTATTTT.

A single count supports this clonotype. This chain joins TRBV9 and TRBJ2-7; D tentatively reads TRBD1 or TRBD2 (6 bases each). V was cut by 0 bases and J by 4 bases, with 14 bases left in between. Per the germline V gene, CDR1 is SGDLS and CDR2 is YYNGEE. CDR3 length: 15 amino acids. CDR3 in amino acids: CASSVGGGGDYEQYF. CDR3 sequence (DNA): TGTGCCAGCAGCGTAGGTGGAGGGGGTGATTACGAGCAGTACTTC.

The chain joins TRBV6-5 to TRBJ1-5; no firm D call. The CDR3 has 13 residues. V lost 4 bases and J 4 bases, leaving 8 bases between the germline ends. CDR1 and CDR2 (germline): MNHEY, SVGAGI. This chain's CDR3 is CASSWRPNQPQHF. The CDR3 nucleotides are TGTGCCAGCAGTTGGAGGCCGAATCAGCCCCAGCATTTT.

The chain links TRBV9 to TRBJ2-1; D might be TRBD1 (5 bases). V gave up 0 bases and J gave up 4 bases, with 8 bases separating them. Looked up from germline, CDR1 is SGDLS and CDR2 is YYNGEE. The CDR3 has 14 amino acids. CDR3 nucleotides: TGTGCCAGCAGCGTAGAAGGGGCGTACAATGAGCAGTTCTTC. Translating gives CASSVEGAYNEQFF.

In its sample, this clonotype was seen a few times. The V call is TRBV6-2 or TRBV6-3, the J call TRBJ2-5, with 8 positions matching TRBD2. V was clipped by 7 bases and J by 4 bases; unmatched bases: 8. The CDR3 runs 14 residues. The V gene's germline CDR1 is MNHEY and CDR2 SVGEGT. CDR3 loop: CASTGGGAGETQYF. The DNA of the CDR3 is TGTGCCAGCACGGGAGGGGGGGCAGGAGAGACCCAGTACTTC.

A remark on this clonotype: A single base separates this from a much larger clone, so it may be a read error. The rearrangement uses TRBV5-1 and TRBJ2-7, with 7 bases that match TRBD2. This CDR3 has 16 residues. V lost 3 bases to trimming and J lost 4 bases; unmatched junction nucleotides: 13. Germline V gives CDR1 SGHRS, CDR2 YFSETQ. CDR3 coding DNA: TGCGCCAGCAGCTCAGAACGGGGACCGGGGGGATACGAGCAGTACTTC. Residues: CASSSERGPGGYEQYF.

The genes are TRBV4-3 and TRBJ1-1; possible D gene TRBD1, 6 bases. Trimming left V 1 base short and J 7 bases short, with 13 bases between. Germline V gene lookup returns CDR1 LGHNA and CDR2 YSLEER. This CDR3 region has 14 residues. In DNA, the CDR3 is TGCGCCAGCAGCCAAGGCGGCGGACAGCTTGAAGCTTTCTTT. Residues: CASSQGGGQLEAFF.

The sample holds a few counts of this clonotype. The J gene is TRBJ2-1, the V gene TRBV6-5, with 7 positions matching TRBD2. After removal of 6 bases from V and 5 bases from J, the junction contained 7 bases not matched to a gene. This CDR3 comprises 14 residues. Germline-derived CDR1 and CDR2 are MNHEY and SVGAGI. CDR3 DNA: TGTGCCAGCAGAGTAATAGCGGGTGACAATGAGCAGTTCTTC. This encodes CASRVIAGDNEQFF.

The rearrangement uses TRBV20-1 and TRBJ2-7; either TRBD1 or TRBD2 may fit D (5 bases each). This CDR3 comprises 13 residues. The V end lost 6 bases, the J end lost 5 bases, and 17 bases lay between the germline ends. Germline V lookup: CDR1 DFQATT, CDR2 SNEGSKA (reference sequence). CDR3 bases: TGCAGTGCGGGGGTGGCCAAGCTTCACGAGCAGTACTTC. Translation gives CSAGVAKLHEQYF.

The chain joins TRBV6-2 or TRBV6-3 to TRBJ1-2; 7 bases line up with TRBD1. CDR1 MNHEY and CDR2 SVGEGT come from the germline V gene. The CDR3 totals 15 residues. V was clipped by 5 bases and J by 8 bases; unmatched bases: 14. The CDR3 region is CASSDRQGPPGGYTF. DNA for the CDR3: TGTGCCAGCAGTGACCGACAGGGCCCCCCGGGCGGCTACACCTTC.